This passage covers 7 T cell receptor beta chains from one sample sequenced in a study of blood T cells in healthy people across ages. Through a sample-barcoded 5' primer and a J-beta primer mix, a second PCR was run for roughly 7 to 12 cycles. TCRdb independently ran MiXCR on the 5' RACE reads; one entry per CDR3 protein. The sample contains roughly 1,800,000 distinct CDR3 sequences, 49% of which appear only once. What was sequenced was blood. The receptor source for this set is a woman aged 35 to 49 in good health.

The V and J genes are TRBV6-5 and TRBJ2-3; D not certain. The CDR3 totals 13 residues. V was clipped by 6 bases and J by 6 bases, with 13 bases between them. Germline V gene data show CDR1 as MNHEY and CDR2 as SVGAGI. CDR3 bases: TGTGCCAGCAGCCAGACATTCAGGGATACGCAGTATTTT. Amino acid sequence: CASSQTFRDTQYF.

The chain links TRBV5-6 to TRBJ2-7; 7 nucleotides match TRBD1. Germline values: CDR1 SGHDT, CDR2 YYEEEE. This CDR3 has 15 residues. J gave up 0 bases and V 4 bases, and 7 bases lay outside the gene matches. CDR3: CASSPLQGFSYEQYF. DNA for the CDR3: TGTGCCAGCAGCCCGCTACAGGGGTTCTCCTACGAGCAGTACTTC.

Remarks on this clonotype: Relative to the germline gene, one junction end is altered; a read error may explain this. The chain recombines TRBV7-2 with TRBJ2-1, with a tentative D call TRBD1 (5 bases). The germline CDR1 and CDR2 sequences are SGHTA and FQGNSA. CDR3 size: 13 residues. CDR3 sequence (DNA): TGTGCCGGCAGCCTATCGACAGACAATGAGCAGTTCTTC. Its protein is CAGSLSTDNEQFF.

This chain joins TRBV7-9 and TRBJ2-1, with D perhaps matching TRBD2 (5 bases). The V gene's germline CDR1 is SEHNR and CDR2 FQNEAQ (reference sequence). The CDR3 has 13 amino acids. The V gene lost 1 base and the J gene lost 8 bases, with 9 bases spanning the gap. CDR3 sequence (DNA): TGTGCCAGCAGCTTAGGGGTCGGGGATGAGCAGTTCTTC. Translated, it gives CASSLGVGDEQFF.

V gene TRBV20-1 combines with J gene TRBJ1-1; D possibly corresponds to TRBD1 (5 bases). CDR1 and CDR2 (germline): DFQATT, SNEGSKA (reference sequence). The V end lost 6 bases, the J end lost 8 bases, and 19 bases lay between the germline ends. This CDR3 has 13 amino acids. In DNA, the CDR3 is TGCAGTGCCAGGACAAGGGGAGAATCGGAAGCTTTCTTT. It specifies CSARTRGESEAFF.

There are a few counts of this clonotype. The chain has TRBV7-2 and TRBJ2-3; D remains unclear. V lost 1 base and J lost 5, with 10 bases in between. CDR3 length: 14 amino acids. Germline CDR1 SGHTA, CDR2 FQGNSA. Written as DNA, the CDR3 is TGTGCCAGCAGCTTAGAAAGCTGGGGAGATACGCAGTATTTT. Translating gives CASSLESWGDTQYF.

This clonotype was seen more than once but under ten times. The gene calls are TRBV28 and TRBJ2-5; tentatively, D is TRBD1 (6 bases). The end of the DNA fits TRBJ2-7 better, so the J call may be wrong. Germline assignment: CDR1 MDHEN and CDR2 SYDVKM. The CDR3 has 13 residues. CDR3 bases: TGTGCCAGCAGTAGGGAAACAGGGCGCGAGCAGTACTTC. Its translation: CASSRETGREQYF.